Listed below are T cell receptor beta chains from one sample, sequenced in a study of human T cells and chemical hapten exposure. MiXCR was run by TCRdb on the RACE reads, yielding one entry per CDR3 protein. This table has under 90,000 distinct CDR3 sequences, over 7% appearing once. Source material: whole blood. Receptors originate from a male donor in good health. Some clones in this sample may be carry-over from other donors' samples. Each CDR3 is given with its conserved first and last residue. D genes are given only for firm matches. The size of a clone is reported for some rows only, either as once, few or many, or as a class for expanded clones.

d_call	v_call	clone_size	j_call	cdr3_nt	cdr3_aa
-	TRBV7-2	many	TRBJ1-1	TGTGCCAGCAGCTTAAGACAGGACTTAAGGGTCACTGAAGCTTTCTTT	CASSLRQDLRVTEAFF
-	TRBV6-6	few	TRBJ1-2	TGTGCCAGCGGACCCGAAGCCTATGGCTACACCTTC	CASGPEAYGYTF
-	TRBV12-3/TRBV12-4	-	TRBJ2-7	TGTGCCAGCAGTTTCAGGGGAGTGAAAACCACCTACGAGCAGTACTTC	CASSFRGVKTTYEQYF
TRBD2	TRBV7-8	few	TRBJ2-7	TGTGCCAGCAGCCCCCTAGCGGGAGCTTCCTACGAGCAGTACTTC	CASSPLAGASYEQYF
TRBD2	TRBV5-1	-	TRBJ2-3	TGCGCCAGCAGCTTGAGGAGCGGGAGCCCTAGCACAGATACGCAGTATTTT	CASSLRSGSPSTDTQYF
-	TRBV13	-	TRBJ1-4	TGTGCCAGCAGTTTTGCCAGCGAAAAACTGTTTTTT	CASSFASEKLFF
TRBD1	TRBV5-6	few	TRBJ1-2	TGTGCCAGCAGCACCGGGACAGGGGGCTCCGTCCTATATGGCTACACCTTC	CASSTGTGGSVLYGYTF
-	TRBV4-1	-	TRBJ1-5	TGCGCCAGCAGCCAACCCGGGACGCGCCAGCCCCAGCATTTT	CASSQPGTRQPQHF
-	TRBV5-4	-	TRBJ2-1	TGTGCCAGCAGCGTCACCTTGGTCTCCTACAATGAGCAGTTCTTC	CASSVTLVSYNEQFF
-	TRBV12-3/TRBV12-4	-	TRBJ2-7	TGTGCCAGCAGTCCCAATGACAGGTCCCCGTACTTC	CASSPNDRSPYF
TRBD2	TRBV5-5	few	TRBJ2-3	TGTGCCAGCATAGGGTCGTCTAGCGGAAGCACAGATACGCAGTATTTT	CASIGSSSGSTDTQYF
-	TRBV25-1	-	TRBJ2-7	TGTGCCAGAAGTGGAGGCGGGTCTGGGGGCCCCTACGAGCAGTACTTC	CARSGGGSGGPYEQYF
TRBD2	TRBV6-2/TRBV6-3	-	TRBJ2-1	TGTGCCAGCAGTTACTCTCCGGGGGGCTCCTACAATGAGCAGTTCTTC	CASSYSPGGSYNEQFF
TRBD2	TRBV3-1	-	TRBJ2-1	TGTGCCAGCAGTCCTCCGGGACTAGCGGGGGCCCCGAAGCAGTTCTTC	CASSPPGLAGAPKQFF
TRBD1	TRBV2	few	TRBJ1-1	TGTGCCAGCAGTCCCACAGGGGGCACTGAAGCTTTCTTT	CASSPTGGTEAFF
-	TRBV27	-	TRBJ2-2	TGTGCCAGCAGACCCGACAATGGACTCAACACCGGGGAGCTGTTTTTT	CASRPDNGLNTGELFF
-	TRBV29-1	many	TRBJ1-1	TGCAGCGTTGGCCCGGAGAGGAACACTGAAGCTTTCTTT	CSVGPERNTEAFF
TRBD1	TRBV12-3/TRBV12-4	-	TRBJ2-7	TGTGCCAGCAGTTTATTTGGGACAGGTCCCTACGAGCAGTACTTC	CASSLFGTGPYEQYF
-	TRBV5-1	many	TRBJ2-5	TGCGCCAGCAGCCTCGGAGATGAGGACTGGCGAGGAGAGACCCAGTACTTC	CASSLGDEDWRGETQYF
-	TRBV29-1	many	TRBJ2-7	TGCAGCGTTGATCCAGGGGGGTACGAGCAGTACTTC	CSVDPGGYEQYF
TRBD2	TRBV10-3	few	TRBJ2-3	TGTGCCATCAGTCTAGCGGGAGCAGATACGCAGTATTTT	CAISLAGADTQYF
-	TRBV6-5	-	TRBJ2-7	TGTGCCAGCAGTTACTCGGGCGCAGGGGGGGGCTACGAGCAGTACTTC	CASSYSGAGGGYEQYF
-	TRBV29-1	many	TRBJ1-2	TGCAGCGTTGACGCCGACGGGTCTCCATATGGCTACACCTTC	CSVDADGSPYGYTF
-	TRBV12-3/TRBV12-4	-	TRBJ1-2	TGTGCCAGCAGCCGAAACCCGGAGGGAGGGCTGGACGGCTACACCTTC	CASSRNPEGGLDGYTF
TRBD1	TRBV2	-	TRBJ1-6	TGTGCCAGCAACCGAGCCCTGACAGGGGACTATAATTCACCCCTCCACTTT	CASNRALTGDYNSPLHF
-	TRBV7-9	-	TRBJ2-3	TGTGCCAGCAGCTCTACGATCGGCAGGCCGATCACAGATACGCAGTATTTT	CASSSTIGRPITDTQYF
-	TRBV12-5	few	TRBJ1-5	TGTGCTAGTGGTTTGGTGGCAGCCTCCACCTTGAATCAGCCCCAGCATTTT	CASGLVAASTLNQPQHF
TRBD1	TRBV12-3/TRBV12-4	few	TRBJ1-4	TGTGCCAGCAGTCCTCAGGGGGTTAGTGAAAAACTGTTTTTT	CASSPQGVSEKLFF
-	TRBV5-6	-	TRBJ2-2	TGTGCCAGCACTAGGCAGGGCGTCGACACAAACACCGGGGAGCTGTTTTTT	CASTRQGVDTNTGELFF
-	TRBV7-6	-	TRBJ2-5	TGTGCCAGCAGCTCCCTAGACAGGGTCGGGAGAGAGACCCAGTACTTC	CASSSLDRVGRETQYF
-	TRBV3-1	-	TRBJ1-5	TGTGCCAGCAGCCAATTGCAGTCAAATCAGCCCCAGCATTTT	CASSQLQSNQPQHF
TRBD2	TRBV29-1	-	TRBJ2-5	TGCAGCGGGAGCGGGAGCGGTCAAGAGACCCAGTACTTC	CSGSGSGQETQYF
TRBD2	TRBV12-3/TRBV12-4	-	TRBJ2-1	TGTGCCAGCACCCTTGGGAGCGGGGGTCACAATGAGCAGTTCTTC	CASTLGSGGHNEQFF
-	TRBV2	-	TRBJ2-6	TGTGCCAGCAGTGAACAATCTGGGGCCAACGTCCTGACTTTC	CASSEQSGANVLTF
-	TRBV2	-	TRBJ1-5	TGTGCCAGCAGTGAAAGGGCAGGGAGGAGCAATCAGCCCCAGCATTTT	CASSERAGRSNQPQHF
TRBD1	TRBV4-1	few	TRBJ2-7	TGCGCCAGCAGTCTAGCCGAGACAGGGACCTACGAGCAGTACTTC	CASSLAETGTYEQYF
TRBD1	TRBV7-9	-	TRBJ1-3	TGTGCCAGCAGCGTGACAGGGCGGAACACCATATATTTT	CASSVTGRNTIYF
TRBD2	TRBV9	many	TRBJ2-7	TGTGCCAGCAGCTTAGGAGCGGGAGCCTCCTACGAGCAGTACTTC	CASSLGAGASYEQYF
-	TRBV7-2	-	TRBJ2-7	TGTGCCAGCAGCTTAGATCGCACAGGGAGCTACGAGCAGTACTTC	CASSLDRTGSYEQYF
TRBD1	TRBV5-1	-	TRBJ1-1	TGCGCCAGCAGCCAGGGGGGGGGTTACACTGAAGCTTTCTTT	CASSQGGGYTEAFF
-	TRBV29-1	-	TRBJ1-1	TGCAGCGGGAAACAGGGTCCGGAAGCTTTCTTT	CSGKQGPEAFF
-	TRBV29-1	few	TRBJ1-2	TGCAGCGTTGAGGGCGCGACCCATAACTATGGCTACACCTTC	CSVEGATHNYGYTF
-	TRBV20-1	few	TRBJ1-1	TGCAGTGCTAGTCCGGGCGGGGGCAACACTGAAGCTTTCTTT	CSASPGGGNTEAFF
-	TRBV7-6	few	TRBJ2-7	TGTGCCAGCAGCTCCCTTCGAGGGGGGAGCTCCTACGAGCAGTACTTC	CASSSLRGGSSYEQYF
-	TRBV7-9	few	TRBJ2-7	TGTGCCAGCAGCTCTACCTTACAGGGTAACGAGCAGTACTTC	CASSSTLQGNEQYF
-	TRBV5-1	-	TRBJ2-1	TGCGCCAGCAGCTTGGGGGGGCCGGAGGATGAGCAGTTCTTC	CASSLGGPEDEQFF
TRBD1	TRBV7-9	-	TRBJ2-3	TGTGCCAGCAGCATACCGGGACAGGGGGTTTCAGATACGCAGTATTTT	CASSIPGQGVSDTQYF
TRBD1	TRBV7-6	few	TRBJ1-1	TGTGCCAGCAGCCTAGGACAGGGAGGAGCGAACACTGAAGCTTTCTTT	CASSLGQGGANTEAFF
-	TRBV7-9	many	TRBJ2-7	TGTGCCAGCAGCCCAGGGTCCGAGCAGTACTTC	CASSPGSEQYF
TRBD2	TRBV6-5	few	TRBJ2-1	TGTGCCAGCAGTTACGACGGGAGGGTCGCCGATGAGCAGTTCTTC	CASSYDGRVADEQFF
-	TRBV28	-	TRBJ1-3	TGTGCCAGCAGTTTATTAACAGCTGGAAACACCATATATTTT	CASSLLTAGNTIYF
TRBD1	TRBV27	many	TRBJ2-1	TGTGCCAGCTGTAACAGGGGGCTTGAGCAGTTCTTC	CASCNRGLEQFF
-	TRBV12-3/TRBV12-4	few	TRBJ1-3	TGTGCCAGCAGTTTGCGCAGCTCGAGCTCTGGAAACACCATATATTTT	CASSLRSSSSGNTIYF
-	TRBV12-3/TRBV12-4	many	TRBJ1-5	TGTGCCAGCAGTTTAGGGGCTGGTAGCAATCAGCCCCAGCATTTT	CASSLGAGSNQPQHF